These T cell receptor beta chains were read from a single sample in a study of beta chain features in type 1 diabetes. TCRdb keeps only in-frame clones here, not all; method: immunoSEQ multiplex PCR. The table shows about 320,000 clones, with approximately 14% occurring only once. The sample taken for sequencing was central memory CD4+ T cells from blood. The source is a man aged 25-45 years in good health. CDR3s include the opening cysteine and the closing phenylalanine or tryptophan. Each record gives: V gene, clone size, J gene, D gene, CDR3 protein, CDR3 DNA. The D gene is left open where the match is weak. Rows give clone size only sometimes, using once, few, many, or a class for an expanded clone.

TRBV7-2	few	TRBJ1-2	NA	CASSSHGTDGYTF	TGTGCCAGCAGCTCTCACGGGACGGATGGCTACACCTTC
TRBV7-7	NA	TRBJ1-1	TRBD1	CASSQPGQGNTEAFF	TGTGCCAGCAGTCAGCCGGGACAGGGAAACACTGAAGCTTTCTTT
TRBV29-1	few	TRBJ1-2	TRBD1	CSVETGGRGYTF	TGCAGCGTCGAGACAGGGGGCCGGGGCTACACCTTC
TRBV7-2	NA	TRBJ2-7	TRBD1	CASSLQDRGRYEQYF	TGTGCCAGCAGCCTACAGGACAGGGGGCGATACGAGCAGTACTTC
TRBV6-6	NA	TRBJ2-1	NA	CASSYGGSYNEQFF	TGTGCCAGCAGTTACGGGGGGTCGTACAATGAGCAGTTCTTC
TRBV7-9	NA	TRBJ1-3	TRBD1	CASSPTRGTAGNTIYF	TGTGCCAGCAGCCCGACTAGAGGGACAGCTGGAAACACCATATATTTT
TRBV7-3	NA	TRBJ1-2	NA	CASSPLAGVRGYTF	TGTGCCAGCAGTCCCCTGGCCGGGGTACGGGGCTACACCTTC
TRBV23-1	NA	TRBJ1-2	NA	CASSQFKTITF	TGCGCCAGCAGTCAATTCAAGACTATCACCTTC
TRBV5-1	NA	TRBJ2-3	TRBD1	CASSLSGQGSADTQYF	TGCGCCAGCAGCTTGTCAGGACAGGGATCCGCCGATACGCAGTATTTT
TRBV7-9	NA	TRBJ1-1	NA	CASSTHGGHTEAFF	TGTGCCAGCAGCACGCATGGGGGTCACACTGAAGCTTTCTTT
TRBV6-9	few	TRBJ2-3	TRBD2	CASGSCSEAGELSTDTQYF	TGTGCCAGCGGATCATGTTCGGAAGCGGGAGAATTGAGCACAGATACGCAGTATTTT
TRBV7-9	many	TRBJ2-5	NA	CASSLISETQYF	TGTGCCAGCAGCTTAATTTCGGAGACCCAGTACTTC
TRBV7-9	NA	TRBJ2-2	NA	CASSLLQTTGELFF	TGTGCCAGCAGCTTGTTACAGACCACCGGGGAGCTGTTTTTT
TRBV30	medium-sized	TRBJ1-2	NA	CAWSQVNYGYTF	TGTGCCTGGAGTCAAGTGAACTATGGCTACACCTTC
TRBV11-1	NA	TRBJ2-5	NA	CASSHERSSQYF	TGTGCCAGCAGCCACGAAAGGAGCAGCCAGTACTTC
TRBV11-2	many	TRBJ2-6	NA	CASSLDRGFGIVLTF	TGTGCCAGCAGCTTAGACCGGGGATTCGGGATAGTCCTGACTTTC
TRBV6-5	few	TRBJ1-2	TRBD1	CASSPTGNPYGYTF	TGTGCCAGCAGTCCGACAGGGAACCCCTATGGCTACACCTTC
TRBV25-1	NA	TRBJ1-2	NA	CASSAWGVSNYGYTF	TGTGCCAGCAGTGCCTGGGGTGTATCTAACTATGGCTACACCTTC
TRBV6-1	NA	TRBJ1-2	NA	CASTHRTQSPYGYTF	TGTGCCAGCACACATCGGACCCAATCCCCCTATGGCTACACCTTC
TRBV28	NA	TRBJ1-2	TRBD1	CASSSDHRGGYGYTF	TGTGCCAGCAGTTCAGATCACAGGGGAGGCTATGGCTACACCTTC
TRBV6-5	NA	TRBJ2-7	NA	CASLLSGREQYF	TGTGCCAGCCTCCTCAGTGGTCGCGAGCAGTACTTC
TRBV2	NA	TRBJ2-3	TRBD1	CASTRDRVTDTQYF	TGTGCCAGCACCCGGGACAGGGTCACAGATACGCAGTATTTT
TRBV6-1	once	TRBJ2-7	NA	CASSEPLWVGEQYF	TGTGCCAGCAGTGAACCGTTATGGGTGGGCGAGCAGTACTTC
TRBV7-2	NA	TRBJ2-1	NA	CASSLDRREQFF	TGTGCCAGCAGCTTAGACAGACGTGAGCAGTTCTTC
TRBV5-8	NA	TRBJ2-1	NA	CASSFRGENEQFF	TGTGCCAGCAGCTTCAGGGGGGAGAATGAGCAGTTCTTC
TRBV19	once	TRBJ1-2	NA	CASSRGRNYGYTF	TGTGCCAGTAGCCGGGGCAGAAACTATGGCTACACCTTC
TRBV19	NA	TRBJ1-3	NA	CASARDRYSGNTIYF	TGTGCCAGTGCCCGGGACCGTTACTCAGGAAACACCATATATTTT
TRBV9	NA	TRBJ2-2	NA	CASSQDGVWDTTGELFF	TGTGCCAGCAGCCAAGATGGAGTATGGGATACCACCGGGGAGCTGTTTTTT
TRBV4-2	NA	TRBJ2-5	NA	CASSQENRAGETQYF	TGTGCCAGCAGCCAAGAGAATCGGGCTGGGGAGACCCAGTACTTC
TRBV29-1	few	TRBJ1-2	NA	CSVTAHLDNYGYTF	TGCAGCGTCACTGCCCACCTCGACAACTATGGCTACACCTTC
TRBV6-5	NA	TRBJ1-3	NA	CASSFRVAGNTIYF	TGTGCCAGCAGTTTCAGGGTTGCTGGAAACACCATATATTTT
TRBV5-6	NA	TRBJ1-1	NA	CASSRDVNTEAFF	TGTGCCAGCAGCCGAGATGTGAACACTGAAGCTTTCTTT